The entry below gives a single T cell receptor beta chain sequence along with its context. Its cognate antigen is unknown. The data are from a study of Graves' ophthalmopathy and Graves' hyperthyroidism. General observations from the study: With approximately 88% sensitivity and around 80% specificity, a 13-signature model separated ophthalmopathy from stable hyperthyroidism.

This CDR3 spans 13 amino acids. V was cut by 4 bases and J by 4 bases, with 10 bases left in between. Germline lookup yields CDR1 SGHDN and CDR2 FVKESK. The study amplified TCR beta CDR3 regions using RNA transcripts. The first-round RT-PCR employed HTBI primers together with the Qiagen OneStep RT-PCR kit. A multiplex PCR was then performed as the second round. TCRdb fed the multiplex PCR reads into MiXCR, producing one record per CDR3 protein. The sample comprises around 600,000 distinct CDR3 sequences, roughly two fifths of which are singletons, and 2.5% to 3.5% rests with the top ten. Presentation of ophthalmopathy in the donors involved moderate-to-severe activity, CAS ≥3, NOSPECS ≥4 and a duration under 3 months. The PBMCs used were ones drawn from 7.5 to 10 ml of fresh peripheral blood.

The sequence was obtained from an adult man with Graves' ophthalmopathy. This chain joins TRBV14 and TRBJ1-1; D not certain. Specimen: peripheral blood. CDR3 loop: CASSPAQSTEAFF. The CDR3 DNA reads as TGTGCCAGCAGCCCAGCTCAGAGCACTGAAGCTTTCTTT.